This T cell receptor beta chain was identified during a study of T cell repertoires in cytomegalovirus infection. Study in general: Selected CMV epitopes included recently identified HLA-C-restricted ones as well as well-studied HLA-B-restricted ones. CMV infection plus the matching HLA type was flagged by public TCR beta signatures. General study findings and limits: Within the response measured ex vivo, HLA-C-restricted CMV-specific TCR beta clonotypes were dominant. Based on cumulative public TCR beta family frequency, carriers of CMV plus the relevant HLA were identified.

The CDR3 spans 15 residues. Trimming took 0 bases from V and 8 from J, leaving 19 bases between them. CDR1 DFQATT and CDR2 SNEGSKA come from the germline V gene (reference sequence). Using its own MiXCR run on the reads, TCRdb lists one record per CDR3 protein. Of roughly 860,000 distinct CDR3 sequences in the sample, 32% were seen once. This clonotype was seen more than once but under ten times. Its specificity is unknown. Sequencing was performed on cultured CD8+ T cells from PBMCs, taken from culture after CMV antigen stimulation. This TCR came from a human donor in good health (CMV status not recorded). Some clones in this sample may be carry-over from other donors' samples. This chain links TRBV20-1 with TRBJ1-2; D is unclear. The CDR3 nucleotides read TGCAGTGCTAGAGATCGTTTACCCCAATCTGGCGGCTACACCTTC. Encoded protein: CSARDRLPQSGGYTF.